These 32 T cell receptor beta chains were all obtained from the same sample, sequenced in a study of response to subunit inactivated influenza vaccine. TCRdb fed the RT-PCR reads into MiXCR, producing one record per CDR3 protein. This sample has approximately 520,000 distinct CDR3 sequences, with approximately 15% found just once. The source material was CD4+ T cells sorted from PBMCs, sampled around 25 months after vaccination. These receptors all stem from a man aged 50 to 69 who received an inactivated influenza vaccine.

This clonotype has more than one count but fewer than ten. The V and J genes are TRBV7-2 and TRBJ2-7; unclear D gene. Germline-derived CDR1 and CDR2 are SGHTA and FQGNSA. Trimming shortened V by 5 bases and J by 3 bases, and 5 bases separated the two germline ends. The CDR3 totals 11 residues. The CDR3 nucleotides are TGTGCCAGCAGCGAACACTACGAGCAGTACTTC. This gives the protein CASSEHYEQYF.

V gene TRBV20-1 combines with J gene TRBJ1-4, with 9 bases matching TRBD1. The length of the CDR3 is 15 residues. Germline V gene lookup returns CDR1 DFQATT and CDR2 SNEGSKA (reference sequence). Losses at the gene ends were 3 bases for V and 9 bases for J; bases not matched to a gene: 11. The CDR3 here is CSASVLGQGNKKLFF. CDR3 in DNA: TGCAGTGCTAGCGTTCTAGGACAGGGGAACAAAAAACTGTTTTTT.

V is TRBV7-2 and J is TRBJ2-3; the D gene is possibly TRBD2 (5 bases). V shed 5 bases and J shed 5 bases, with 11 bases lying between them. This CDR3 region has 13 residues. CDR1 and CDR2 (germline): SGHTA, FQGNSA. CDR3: CASSPLEGDTQYF. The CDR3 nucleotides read TGTGCCAGCAGCCCCCTTGAGGGAGATACGCAGTATTTT.

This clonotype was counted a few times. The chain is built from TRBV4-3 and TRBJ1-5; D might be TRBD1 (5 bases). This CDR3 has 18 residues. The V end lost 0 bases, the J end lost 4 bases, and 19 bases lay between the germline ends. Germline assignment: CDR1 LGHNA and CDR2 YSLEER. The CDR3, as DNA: TGCGCCAGCAGCCAAGATACACCGCGGCAGGGCCAGAATCAGCCCCAGCATTTT. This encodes CASSQDTPRQGQNQPQHF.

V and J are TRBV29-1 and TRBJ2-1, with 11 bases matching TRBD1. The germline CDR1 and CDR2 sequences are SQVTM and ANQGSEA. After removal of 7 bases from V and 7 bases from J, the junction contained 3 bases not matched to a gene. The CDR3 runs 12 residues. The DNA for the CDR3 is TGCAGCGGCGGACAGGGGGCAAATGAGCAGTTCTTC. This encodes CSGGQGANEQFF.

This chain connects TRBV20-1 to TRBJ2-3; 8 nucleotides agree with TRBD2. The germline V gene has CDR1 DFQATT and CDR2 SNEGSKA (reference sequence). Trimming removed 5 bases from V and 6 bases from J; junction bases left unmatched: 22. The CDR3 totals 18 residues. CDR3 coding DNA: TGCAGTGCTGGCGAGCCCACCGGGGGGGCACTTACTAGGGATACGCAGTATTTT. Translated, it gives CSAGEPTGGALTRDTQYF.

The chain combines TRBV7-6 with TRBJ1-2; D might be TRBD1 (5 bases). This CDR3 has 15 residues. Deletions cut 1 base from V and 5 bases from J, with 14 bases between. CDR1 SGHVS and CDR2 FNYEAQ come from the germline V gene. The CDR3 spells CASSLESGGGYGYTF. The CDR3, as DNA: TGTGCCAGCAGCTTAGAGTCTGGGGGAGGGTATGGCTACACCTTC. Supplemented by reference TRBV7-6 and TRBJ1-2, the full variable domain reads GAGVSQSPRYKVTKRGQDVALRCDPISGHVSLYWYRQALGQGPEFLTYFNYEAQQDKSGLPNDRFSAERPEGSISTLTIQRTEQRDSAMYRCASSLESGGGYGYTFGSGTRLTVV.

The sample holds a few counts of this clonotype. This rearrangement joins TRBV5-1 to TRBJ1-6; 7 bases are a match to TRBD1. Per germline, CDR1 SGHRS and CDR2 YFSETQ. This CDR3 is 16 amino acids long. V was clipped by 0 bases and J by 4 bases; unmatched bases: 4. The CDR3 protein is CASSLDRGFYNSPLHF. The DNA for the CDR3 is TGCGCCAGCAGCTTGGACAGGGGTTTTTATAATTCACCCCTCCACTTT.

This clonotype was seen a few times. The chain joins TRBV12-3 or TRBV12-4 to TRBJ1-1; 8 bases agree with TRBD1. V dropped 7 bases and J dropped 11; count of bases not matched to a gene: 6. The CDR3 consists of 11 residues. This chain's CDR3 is CASIGQGEAFF. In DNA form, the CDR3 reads TGTGCCAGCATTGGACAGGGCGAGGCTTTCTTT.

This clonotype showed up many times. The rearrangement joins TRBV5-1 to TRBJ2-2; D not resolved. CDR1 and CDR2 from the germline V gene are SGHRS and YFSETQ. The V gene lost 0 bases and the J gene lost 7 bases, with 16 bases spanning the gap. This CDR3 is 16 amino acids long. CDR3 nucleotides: TGCGCCAGCAGCTTGGTGGTGGGCACGTACTTCGGGGAGCTGTTTTTT. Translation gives CASSLVVGTYFGELFF.

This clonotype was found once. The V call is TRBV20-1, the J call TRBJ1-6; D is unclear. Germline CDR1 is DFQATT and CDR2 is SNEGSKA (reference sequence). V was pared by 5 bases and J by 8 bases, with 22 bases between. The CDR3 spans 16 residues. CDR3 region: CSASNTGRLPDSPLHF. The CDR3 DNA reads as TGCAGTGCTTCGAACACTGGAAGGCTTCCTGATTCACCCCTCCACTTT.

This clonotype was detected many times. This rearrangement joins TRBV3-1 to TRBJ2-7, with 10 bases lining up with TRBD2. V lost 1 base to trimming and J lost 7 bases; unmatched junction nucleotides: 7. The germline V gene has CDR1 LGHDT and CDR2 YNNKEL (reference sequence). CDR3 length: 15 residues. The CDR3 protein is CASSQVLAGVKEQYF. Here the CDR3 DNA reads TGTGCCAGCAGCCAAGTGCTAGCGGGAGTAAAGGAGCAGTACTTC.

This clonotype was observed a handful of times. In nucleotides, the CDR3 is TGCGCCAGCAGCCCCCAACCGGACCACGAGCAGTACTTC. Its translation is CASSPQPDHEQYF. The chain has TRBV4-1 and TRBJ2-7, with no clear D. The CDR3 runs to 13 residues. The V end was cut by 4 bases, the J end by 5 bases, with 12 bases between. Germline V gives CDR1 MGHRA, CDR2 YSYEKL.

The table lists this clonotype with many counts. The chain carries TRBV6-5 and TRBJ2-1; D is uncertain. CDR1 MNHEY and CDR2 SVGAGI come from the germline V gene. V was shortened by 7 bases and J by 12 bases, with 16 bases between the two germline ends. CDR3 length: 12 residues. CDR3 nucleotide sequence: TGTGCCAGCACCCCGGACCACTACAGGCAGTTCTTC. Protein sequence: CASTPDHYRQFF.

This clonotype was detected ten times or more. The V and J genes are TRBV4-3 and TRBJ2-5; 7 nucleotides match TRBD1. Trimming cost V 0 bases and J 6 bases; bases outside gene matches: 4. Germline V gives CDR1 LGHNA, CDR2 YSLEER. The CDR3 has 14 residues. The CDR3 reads CASSQDPGGKTQYF. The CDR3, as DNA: TGCGCCAGCAGCCAAGATCCAGGGGGAAAGACCCAGTACTTC.

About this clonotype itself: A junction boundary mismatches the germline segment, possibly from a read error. The CDR3 bases are TGCGCCGGCAGGGCCACAGGGGACATTCAGTACTTC. This codes for CAGRATGDIQYF. This sequence joins TRBV5-1 and TRBJ2-4; 7 bases line up with TRBD1. The CDR3 contains 12 residues. From germline, CDR1 is SGHRS and CDR2 YFSETQ.

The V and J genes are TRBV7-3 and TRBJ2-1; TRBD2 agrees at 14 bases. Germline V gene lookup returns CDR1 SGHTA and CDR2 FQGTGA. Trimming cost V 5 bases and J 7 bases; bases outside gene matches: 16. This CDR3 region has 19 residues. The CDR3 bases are TGTGCCAGCAGCCCCGGGACTAGCGGGAGTAGTTCATTAAGAAATGAGCAGTTCTTC. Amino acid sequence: CASSPGTSGSSSLRNEQFF.

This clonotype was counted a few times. Written as DNA, the CDR3 is TGTGCCAGCTCCACTAGCGGGTACACCGGGGAGCTGTTTTTT. Encoded protein: CASSTSGYTGELFF. J is TRBJ2-2 and V is TRBV6-2 or TRBV6-3; 9 nucleotides agree with TRBD2. This CDR3 has 14 residues. V was pared by 8 bases and J by 3 bases, with 4 bases of the junction left unmatched. The germline CDR1 and CDR2 sequences are MNHEY and SVGEGT.

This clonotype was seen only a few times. Here the CDR3 reads CSVAGVGETQYF. DNA for the CDR3: TGCAGCGTTGCAGGGGTAGGGGAGACCCAGTACTTC. The chain uses TRBV29-1 and TRBJ2-5, with D maybe TRBD1 (6 bases). The CDR3 is 12 residues long. Trimming left V 4 bases short and J 5 bases short, with 11 bases between. Per germline, CDR1 SQVTM and CDR2 ANQGSEA. Using reference TRBV29-1 and TRBJ2-5 for the parts outside the CDR3, the full variable domain is SAVISQKPSRDICQRGTSLTIQCQVDSQVTMMFWYRQQPGQSLTLIATANQGSEATYESGFVIDKFPISRPNLTFSTLTVSNMSPEDSSIYLCSVAGVGETQYFGPGTRLLVL.

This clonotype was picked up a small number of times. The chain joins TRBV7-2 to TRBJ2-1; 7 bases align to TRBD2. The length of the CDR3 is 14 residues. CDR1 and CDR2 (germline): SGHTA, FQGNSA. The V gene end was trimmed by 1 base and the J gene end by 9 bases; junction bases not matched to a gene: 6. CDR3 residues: CASSLVLAKGEQFF. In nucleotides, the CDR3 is TGTGCCAGCAGCTTAGTACTAGCGAAGGGTGAGCAGTTCTTC.

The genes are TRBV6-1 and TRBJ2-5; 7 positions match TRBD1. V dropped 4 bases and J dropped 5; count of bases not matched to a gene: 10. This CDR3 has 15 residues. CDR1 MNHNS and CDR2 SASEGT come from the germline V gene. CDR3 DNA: TGTGCCAGCAGTGCCGGGATGGACAGGTTGGAGACCCAGTACTTC. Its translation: CASSAGMDRLETQYF.

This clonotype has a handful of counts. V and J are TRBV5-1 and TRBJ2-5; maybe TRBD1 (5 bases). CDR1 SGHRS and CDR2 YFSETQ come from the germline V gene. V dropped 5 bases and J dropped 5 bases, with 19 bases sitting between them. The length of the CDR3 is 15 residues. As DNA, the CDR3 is TGCGCCAGCAGAAAAGACAGCTATCCTAGGGAGACCCAGTACTTC. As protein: CASRKDSYPRETQYF.

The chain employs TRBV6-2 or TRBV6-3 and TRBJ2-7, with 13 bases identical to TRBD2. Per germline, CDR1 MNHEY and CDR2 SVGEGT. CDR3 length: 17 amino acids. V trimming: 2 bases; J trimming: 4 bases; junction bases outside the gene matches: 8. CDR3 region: CASSYRSGLAGIYEQYF. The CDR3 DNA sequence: TGTGCCAGCAGTTACCGTTCGGGACTAGCGGGGATTTACGAGCAGTACTTC.

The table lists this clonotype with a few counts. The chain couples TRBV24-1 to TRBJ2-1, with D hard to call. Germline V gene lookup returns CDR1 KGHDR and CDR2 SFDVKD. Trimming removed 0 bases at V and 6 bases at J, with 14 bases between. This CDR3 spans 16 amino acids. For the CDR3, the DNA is TGTGCCACCAGTGATTTGGGTAGTTTGGGTAGCAATGAGCAGTTCTTC. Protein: CATSDLGSLGSNEQFF.

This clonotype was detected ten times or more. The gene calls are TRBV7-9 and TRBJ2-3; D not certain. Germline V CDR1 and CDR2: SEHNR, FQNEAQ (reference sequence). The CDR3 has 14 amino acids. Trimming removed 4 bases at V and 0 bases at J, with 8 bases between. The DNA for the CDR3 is TGTGCCAGCAGCTGGGAAGGGAGCACAGATACGCAGTATTTT. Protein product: CASSWEGSTDTQYF.

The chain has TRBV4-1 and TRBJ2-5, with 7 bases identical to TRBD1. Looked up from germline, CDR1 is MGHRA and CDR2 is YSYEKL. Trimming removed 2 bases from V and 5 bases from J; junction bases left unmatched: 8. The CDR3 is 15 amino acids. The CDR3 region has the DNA TGCGCCAGCAGCCAATTCGGGACAGCCGAGGAGACCCAGTACTTC. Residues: CASSQFGTAEETQYF.

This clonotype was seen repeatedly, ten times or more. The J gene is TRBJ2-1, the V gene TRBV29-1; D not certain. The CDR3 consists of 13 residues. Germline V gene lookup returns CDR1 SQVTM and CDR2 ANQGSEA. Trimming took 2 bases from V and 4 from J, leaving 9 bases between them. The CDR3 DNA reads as TGCAGCGTTGAATTACAGTTATACAATGAGCAGTTCTTC. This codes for CSVELQLYNEQFF.

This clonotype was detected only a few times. The CDR3 DNA is TGTGCCAGCAGCCAGGACGGTGAGCAGTTCTTC. Protein product: CASSQDGEQFF. The rearrangement joins TRBV7-8 to TRBJ2-1; D remains ambiguous. Looked up from germline, CDR1 is SGHVS and CDR2 is FQNEAQ. Between the trimmed V and J ends, which lost 5 bases and 9 bases, there was a span of 8 bases. The CDR3 sequence is 11 residues long.

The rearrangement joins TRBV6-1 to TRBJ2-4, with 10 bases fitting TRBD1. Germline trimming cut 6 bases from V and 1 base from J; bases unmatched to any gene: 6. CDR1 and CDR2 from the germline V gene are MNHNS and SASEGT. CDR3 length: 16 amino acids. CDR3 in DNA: TGTGCCAGCAGCCGGGACAGGGGTTATGCCAAAAACATTCAGTACTTC. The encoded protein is CASSRDRGYAKNIQYF.

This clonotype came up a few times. The CDR3 bases are TGTGCCAGCAGCAAAGGACAGGTGGTTTGGATGAGAGAGACCCAGTACTTC. Translation gives CASSKGQVVWMRETQYF. The genes are TRBV6-2 or TRBV6-3 and TRBJ2-5, with 7 bases that match TRBD1. The length of the CDR3 is 17 residues. V trimming: 6 bases; J trimming: 4 bases; junction bases outside the gene matches: 17. The germline CDR1 and CDR2 sequences are MNHEY and SVGEGT.

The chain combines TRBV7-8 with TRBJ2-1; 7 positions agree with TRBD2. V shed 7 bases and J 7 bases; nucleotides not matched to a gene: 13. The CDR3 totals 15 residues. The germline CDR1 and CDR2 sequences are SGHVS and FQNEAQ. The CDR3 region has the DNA TGTGCCAGCACCCCGGGGAGGGAACGGAAAAATGAGCAGTTCTTC. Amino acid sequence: CASTPGRERKNEQFF.

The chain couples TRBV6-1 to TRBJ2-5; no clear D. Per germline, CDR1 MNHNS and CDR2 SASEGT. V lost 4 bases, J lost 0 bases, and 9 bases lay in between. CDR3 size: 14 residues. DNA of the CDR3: TGTGCCAGCAGTGGCCGGTCACACCAAGAGACCCAGTACTTC. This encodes CASSGRSHQETQYF.